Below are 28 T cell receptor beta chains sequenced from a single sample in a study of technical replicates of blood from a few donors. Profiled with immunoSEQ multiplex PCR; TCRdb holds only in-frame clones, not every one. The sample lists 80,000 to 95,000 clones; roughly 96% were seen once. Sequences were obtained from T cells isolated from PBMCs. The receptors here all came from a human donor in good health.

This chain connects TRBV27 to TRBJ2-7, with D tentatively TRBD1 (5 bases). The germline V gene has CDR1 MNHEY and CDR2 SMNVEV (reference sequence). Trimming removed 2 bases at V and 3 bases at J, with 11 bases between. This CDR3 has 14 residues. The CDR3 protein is CASSLGGQSYEQYF. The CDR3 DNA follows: TGTGCCAGCAGTTTAGGCGGACAAAGCTACGAGCAGTACTTC.

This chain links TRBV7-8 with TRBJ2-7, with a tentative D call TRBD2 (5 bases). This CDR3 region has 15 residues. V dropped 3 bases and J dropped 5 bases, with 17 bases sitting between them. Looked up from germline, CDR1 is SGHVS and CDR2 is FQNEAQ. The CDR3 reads CASSFSSHPGDEQYF. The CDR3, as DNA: TGTGCCAGCAGCTTTTCTAGCCACCCCGGGGACGAGCAGTACTTC.

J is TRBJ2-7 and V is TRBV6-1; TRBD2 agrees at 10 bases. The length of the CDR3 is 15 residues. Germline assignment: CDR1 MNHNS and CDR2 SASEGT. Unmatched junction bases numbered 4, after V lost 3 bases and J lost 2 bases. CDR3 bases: TGTGCCAGCAGTGAGACTAGCGGGTACCCCTACGAGCAGTACTTC. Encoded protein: CASSETSGYPYEQYF.

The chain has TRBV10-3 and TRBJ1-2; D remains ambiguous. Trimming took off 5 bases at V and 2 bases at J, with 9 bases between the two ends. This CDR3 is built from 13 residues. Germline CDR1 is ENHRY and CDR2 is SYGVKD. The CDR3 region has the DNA TGTGCCATCAGTTTTGCAGAAAACTATGGCTACACCTTC. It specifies CAISFAENYGYTF.

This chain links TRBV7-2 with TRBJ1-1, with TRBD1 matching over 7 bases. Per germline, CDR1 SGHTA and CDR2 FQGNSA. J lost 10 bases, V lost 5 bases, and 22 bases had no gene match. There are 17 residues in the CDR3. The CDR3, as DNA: TGTGCCAGCAGCCCAAGCACGGTTCTTTTATCTAGACAGGGAGCTTTCTTT. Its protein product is CASSPSTVLLSRQGAFF. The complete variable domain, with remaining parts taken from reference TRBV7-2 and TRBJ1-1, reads GAGVSQSPSNKVTEKGKDVELRCDPISGHTALYWYRQSLGQGLEFLIYFQGNSAPDKSGLPSDRFSAERTGGSVSTLTIQRTQQEDSAVYLCASSPSTVLLSRQGAFFGQGTRLTVV.

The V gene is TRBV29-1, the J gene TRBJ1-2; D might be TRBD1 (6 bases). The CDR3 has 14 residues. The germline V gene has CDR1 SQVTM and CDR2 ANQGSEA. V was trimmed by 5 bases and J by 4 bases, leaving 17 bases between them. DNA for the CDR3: TGCAGCGTTCTCCCTAGGCGGGGGCTCTATGGCTACACCTTC. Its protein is CSVLPRRGLYGYTF.

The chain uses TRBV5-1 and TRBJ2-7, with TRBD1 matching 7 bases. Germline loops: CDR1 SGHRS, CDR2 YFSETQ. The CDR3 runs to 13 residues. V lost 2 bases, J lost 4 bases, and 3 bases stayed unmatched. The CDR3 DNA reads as TGCGCCAGCAGCTTAGGGGGCTTGTACGAGCAGTACTTC. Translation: CASSLGGLYEQYF.

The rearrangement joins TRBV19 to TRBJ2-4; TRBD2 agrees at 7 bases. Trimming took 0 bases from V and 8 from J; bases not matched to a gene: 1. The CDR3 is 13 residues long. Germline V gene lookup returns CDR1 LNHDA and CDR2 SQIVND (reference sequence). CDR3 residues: CASSIDRGDIQYF. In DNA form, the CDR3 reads TGTGCCAGTAGTATAGATCGGGGGGACATTCAGTACTTC.

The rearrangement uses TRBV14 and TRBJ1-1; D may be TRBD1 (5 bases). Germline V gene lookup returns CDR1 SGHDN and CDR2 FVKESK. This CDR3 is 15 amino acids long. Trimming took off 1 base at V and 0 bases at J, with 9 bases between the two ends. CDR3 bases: TGTGCCAGCAGCCAAGTCGGGGGTATGAACACTGAAGCTTTCTTT. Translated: CASSQVGGMNTEAFF.

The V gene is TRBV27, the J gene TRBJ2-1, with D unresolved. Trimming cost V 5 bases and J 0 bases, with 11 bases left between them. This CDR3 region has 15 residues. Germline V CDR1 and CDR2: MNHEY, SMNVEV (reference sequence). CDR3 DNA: TGTGCCAGCAGTCCCCCCCTATACTCCTACAATGAGCAGTTCTTC. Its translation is CASSPPLYSYNEQFF.

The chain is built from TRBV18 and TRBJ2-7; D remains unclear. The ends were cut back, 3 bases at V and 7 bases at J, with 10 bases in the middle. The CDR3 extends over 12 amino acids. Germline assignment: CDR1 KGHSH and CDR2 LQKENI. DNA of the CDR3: TGTGCCAGCTCACCTCGAACGGGTGAGCAGTACTTC. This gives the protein CASSPRTGEQYF.

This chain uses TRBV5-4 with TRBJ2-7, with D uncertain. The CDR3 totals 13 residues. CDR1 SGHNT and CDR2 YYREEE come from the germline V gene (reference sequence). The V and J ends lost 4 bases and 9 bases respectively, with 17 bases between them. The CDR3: CASSLGGLRVQYF. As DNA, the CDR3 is TGTGCCAGCAGCCTAGGCGGCCTACGAGTGCAGTACTTC.

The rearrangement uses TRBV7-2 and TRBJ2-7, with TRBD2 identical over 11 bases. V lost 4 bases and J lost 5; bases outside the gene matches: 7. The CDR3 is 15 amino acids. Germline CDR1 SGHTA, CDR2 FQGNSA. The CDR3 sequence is CASSSLAGGPNEQYF. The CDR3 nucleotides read TGTGCCAGCAGCTCTTTAGCGGGAGGGCCTAACGAGCAGTACTTC.

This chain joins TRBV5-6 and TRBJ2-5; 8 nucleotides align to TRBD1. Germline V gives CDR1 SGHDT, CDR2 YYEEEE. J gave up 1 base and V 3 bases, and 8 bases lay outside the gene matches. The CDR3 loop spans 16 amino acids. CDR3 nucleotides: TGTGCCAGCAGCTCCCTGGACAGGGCTGCCCAAGAGACCCAGTACTTC. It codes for CASSSLDRAAQETQYF.

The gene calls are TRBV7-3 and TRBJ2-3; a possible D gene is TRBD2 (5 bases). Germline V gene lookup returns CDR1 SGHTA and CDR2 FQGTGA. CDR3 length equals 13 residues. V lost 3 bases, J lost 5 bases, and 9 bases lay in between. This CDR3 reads CASSFGLLDTQYF. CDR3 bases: TGTGCCAGCAGCTTCGGACTCTTAGATACGCAGTATTTT.

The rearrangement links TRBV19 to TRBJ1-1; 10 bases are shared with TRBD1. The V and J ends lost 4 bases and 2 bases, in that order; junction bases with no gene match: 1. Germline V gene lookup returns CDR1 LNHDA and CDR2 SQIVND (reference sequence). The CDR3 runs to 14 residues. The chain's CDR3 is CASSRDRGNTEAFF. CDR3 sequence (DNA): TGTGCCAGTAGTAGGGACAGGGGAAACACTGAAGCTTTCTTT.

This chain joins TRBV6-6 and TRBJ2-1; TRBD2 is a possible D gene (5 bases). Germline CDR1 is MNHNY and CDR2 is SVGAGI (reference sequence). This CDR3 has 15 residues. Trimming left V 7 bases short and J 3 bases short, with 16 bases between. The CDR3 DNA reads TGTGCCAGCACCTACGGAAGCGGAAGCTACAATGAGCAGTTCTTC. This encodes CASTYGSGSYNEQFF.

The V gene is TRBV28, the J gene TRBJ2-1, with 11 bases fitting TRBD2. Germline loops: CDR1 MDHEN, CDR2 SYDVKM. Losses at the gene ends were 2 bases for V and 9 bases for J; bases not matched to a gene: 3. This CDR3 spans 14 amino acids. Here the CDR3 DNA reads TGTGCCAGCAGTTTAACCGGACTAGCGGGTGAGCAGTTCTTC. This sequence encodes CASSLTGLAGEQFF. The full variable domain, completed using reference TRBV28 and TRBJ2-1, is DVKVTQSSRYLVKRTGEKVFLECVQDMDHENMFWYRQDPGLGLRLIYFSYDVKMKEKGDIPEGYSVSREKKERFSLILESASTNQTSMYLCASSLTGLAGEQFFGPGTRLTVL.

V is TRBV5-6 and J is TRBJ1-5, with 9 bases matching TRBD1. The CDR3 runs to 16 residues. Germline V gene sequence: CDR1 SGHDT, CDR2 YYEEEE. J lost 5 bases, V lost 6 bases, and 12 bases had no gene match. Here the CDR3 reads CASTQKQDRGDQPQHF. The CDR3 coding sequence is TGTGCCAGCACCCAGAAACAGGACAGGGGCGATCAGCCCCAGCATTTT. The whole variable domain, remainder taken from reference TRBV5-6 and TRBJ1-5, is DAGVTQSPTHLIKTRGQQVTLRCSPKSGHDTVSWYQQALGQGPQFIFQYYEEEERQRGNFPDRFSGHQFPNYSSELNVNALLLGDSALYLCASTQKQDRGDQPQHFGDGTRLSIL.

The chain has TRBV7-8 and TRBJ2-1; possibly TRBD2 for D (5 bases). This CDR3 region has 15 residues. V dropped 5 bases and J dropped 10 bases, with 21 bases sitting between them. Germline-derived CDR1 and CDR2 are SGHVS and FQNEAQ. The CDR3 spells CASSAAGTPIEEQFF. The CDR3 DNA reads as TGTGCCAGCAGCGCGGCGGGTACCCCGATCGAGGAGCAGTTCTTC.

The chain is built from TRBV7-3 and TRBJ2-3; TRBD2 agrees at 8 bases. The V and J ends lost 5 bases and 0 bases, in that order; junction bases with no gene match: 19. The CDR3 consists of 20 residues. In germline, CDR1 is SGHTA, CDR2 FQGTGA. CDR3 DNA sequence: TGTGCCAGCAGCCGCAAAAGTAGCGGGATGGCTAGCGCTAGCACAGATACGCAGTATTTT. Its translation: CASSRKSSGMASASTDTQYF.

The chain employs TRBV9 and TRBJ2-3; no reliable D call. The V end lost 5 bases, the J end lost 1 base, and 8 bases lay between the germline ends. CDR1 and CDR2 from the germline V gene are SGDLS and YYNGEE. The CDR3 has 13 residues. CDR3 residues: CASSYRGTDTQYF. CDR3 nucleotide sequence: TGTGCCAGCAGTTACCGGGGCACAGATACGCAGTATTTT.

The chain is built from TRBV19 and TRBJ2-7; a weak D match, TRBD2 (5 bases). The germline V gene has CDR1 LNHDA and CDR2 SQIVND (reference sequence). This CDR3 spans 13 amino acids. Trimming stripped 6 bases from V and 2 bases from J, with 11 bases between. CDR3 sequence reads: CASSLRVTYEQYF. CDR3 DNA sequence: TGTGCCAGTAGCTTGCGGGTAACCTACGAGCAGTACTTC.

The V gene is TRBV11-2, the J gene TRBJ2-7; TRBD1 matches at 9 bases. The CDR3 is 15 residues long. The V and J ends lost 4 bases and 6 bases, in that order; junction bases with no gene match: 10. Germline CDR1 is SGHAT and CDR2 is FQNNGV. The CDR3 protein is CASSSPDWTGVEQYF. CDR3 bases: TGTGCCAGCAGCTCGCCCGACTGGACAGGGGTCGAGCAGTACTTC. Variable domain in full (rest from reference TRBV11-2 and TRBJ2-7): EAGVAQSPRYKIIEKRQSVAFWCNPISGHATLYWYQQILGQGPKLLIQFQNNGVVDDSQLPKDRFSAERLKGVDSTLKIQPAKLEDSAVYLCASSSPDWTGVEQYFGPGTRLTVT.

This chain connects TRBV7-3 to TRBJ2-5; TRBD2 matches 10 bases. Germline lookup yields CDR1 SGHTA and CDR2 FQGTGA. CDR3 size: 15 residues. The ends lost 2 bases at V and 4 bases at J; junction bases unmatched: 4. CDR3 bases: TGTGCCAGCAGCTTAGGCCTAGCGGGAGCAGAGACCCAGTACTTC. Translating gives CASSLGLAGAETQYF.

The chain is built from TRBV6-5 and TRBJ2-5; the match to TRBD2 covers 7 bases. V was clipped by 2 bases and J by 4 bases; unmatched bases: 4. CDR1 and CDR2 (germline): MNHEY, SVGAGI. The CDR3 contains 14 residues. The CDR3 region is CASSYPGGRETQYF. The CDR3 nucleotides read TGTGCCAGCAGTTACCCGGGGGGACGAGAGACCCAGTACTTC.

The CDR3 here is CASSLTAYNEQFF. CDR3 coding DNA: TGTGCCAGCAGCTTAACTGCATACAATGAGCAGTTCTTC. The gene calls are TRBV7-6 and TRBJ2-1; D not resolved. V was clipped by 2 bases and J by 4 bases, with 6 bases between them. Germline V gene sequence: CDR1 SGHVS, CDR2 FNYEAQ. The CDR3 consists of 13 residues.

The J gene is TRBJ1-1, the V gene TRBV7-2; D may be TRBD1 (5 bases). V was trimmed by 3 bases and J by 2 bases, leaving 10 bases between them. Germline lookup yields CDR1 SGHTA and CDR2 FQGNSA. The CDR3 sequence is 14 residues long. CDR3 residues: CASSFGGTNTEAFF. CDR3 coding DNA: TGTGCCAGCAGCTTCGGGGGGACTAACACTGAAGCTTTCTTT.